These 10 T cell receptor beta chains were all obtained from the same sample, sequenced in a study of Ad26.COV2.S vaccination and SARS-CoV-2 variants. The table came from immunoSEQ multiplex PCR; TCRdb's copy has only in-frame clones and leaves some out. Here the sample spans 500,000 or so clones, 89% being singletons. Documented treatment: around 19 received Ad26.COV2.S at low or high dose, single or two shots; several received placebo; per-sample allocation not given. Following the first vaccine or placebo injection, samples were taken on day 63. The sequenced sample was peripheral blood, obtained in a trial of Ad26.COV2.S vaccine versus placebo. The receptors derive from a person between 18 and 59 years old who received the Ad26.COV2.S COVID-19 vaccine or a placebo.

The V and J genes are TRBV7-9 and TRBJ1-3, with 8 nucleotides matching TRBD1. Trimming at V came to 5 bases and at J to 3 bases, leaving 6 bases not matched to a gene. CDR3 length equals 15 residues. Germline CDR1 and CDR2: SEHNR and FQNEAQ (reference sequence). The CDR3 sequence is CASSQTGVSGNTIYF. Written as DNA, the CDR3 is TGTGCCAGCAGCCAGACAGGGGTTAGTGGAAACACCATATATTTT.

The V and J genes are TRBV27 and TRBJ1-1; D is unclear. Per the germline V gene, CDR1 is MNHEY and CDR2 is SMNVEV (reference sequence). The V end lost 5 bases, the J end lost 5 bases, and 15 bases lay between the germline ends. The CDR3 totals 14 residues. The CDR3 DNA reads as TGTGCCAGCAGTCTCCAACCTTATGCTACTGAAGCTTTCTTT. It specifies CASSLQPYATEAFF.

The rearrangement links TRBV5-1 to TRBJ2-1, with a possible D match to TRBD2 (6 bases). The germline CDR1 and CDR2 sequences are SGHRS and YFSETQ. The length of the CDR3 is 15 residues. V was pared by 2 bases and J by 8 bases, with 17 bases between. The DNA for the CDR3 is TGCGCCAGCAGCTTCTCTCCCGGGGGAATCGATGAGCAGTTCTTC. This sequence encodes CASSFSPGGIDEQFF.

V gene TRBV19 combines with J gene TRBJ2-5; 14 bases agree with TRBD2. The CDR3 is 16 residues long. In germline, CDR1 is LNHDA, CDR2 SQIVND (reference sequence). The ends lost 3 bases at V and 6 bases at J; junction bases unmatched: 6. The CDR3 protein is CASSMSGTSGSKTQYF. CDR3 bases: TGTGCCAGTAGTATGTCGGGGACTAGCGGGAGTAAGACCCAGTACTTC.

The chain links TRBV27 to TRBJ2-7; D may match TRBD1 or TRBD2 (5 bases each). V dropped 2 bases and J dropped 6 bases, with 8 bases sitting between them. Per germline, CDR1 MNHEY and CDR2 SMNVEV (reference sequence). The CDR3 consists of 12 residues. The DNA for the CDR3 is TGTGCCAGCAGTTTACGGGGCAGCGAGCAGTACTTC. This sequence encodes CASSLRGSEQYF.

The rearrangement uses TRBV5-1 and TRBJ2-1; 7 bases agree with TRBD1. CDR1 is SGHRS and CDR2 is YFSETQ in the germline V gene. With 7 bases clipped from V and 2 bases from J, the junction kept 6 bases outside the gene matches. This CDR3 comprises 14 residues. DNA for the CDR3: TGCGCCAGCGACAGGGTAGGGGCCTACAATGAGCAGTTCTTC. As protein: CASDRVGAYNEQFF. The full variable domain, with the rest looked up from reference TRBV5-1 and TRBJ2-1, is KAGVTQTPRYLIKTRGQQVTLSCSPISGHRSVSWYQQTPGQGLQFLFEYFSETQRNKGNFPGRFSGRQFSNSRSEMNVSTLELGDSALYLCASDRVGAYNEQFFGPGTRLTVL.

This chain uses TRBV21-1 with TRBJ2-7. TRBV21-1 is recorded as a pseudogene. The CDR3 runs 15 residues. CDR3 DNA sequence: TGTGCCAGCAGACTGAAAGGGACCGGGACCTGTGAGCAGTACGTC. Translated: CASRLKGTGTCEQYV.

The chain uses TRBV24-1 and TRBJ2-5, with D possibly matching TRBD1 (6 bases). The CDR3 extends over 16 amino acids. CDR1 is KGHDR and CDR2 is SFDVKD in the germline V gene. V gave up 3 bases and J gave up 4 bases, with 17 bases separating them. CDR3 nucleotides: TGTGCCACCAGTGATCCTAAAACAGGGATAGGAGAGACCCAGTACTTC. Protein product: CATSDPKTGIGETQYF.

This chain connects TRBV5-4 to TRBJ1-5, with TRBD1 as a possible D gene (6 bases). Trimming removed 5 bases from V and 5 bases from J, with 14 bases in between. The CDR3 sequence is 14 residues long. CDR1 SGHNT and CDR2 YYREEE come from the germline V gene (reference sequence). CDR3 nucleotides: TGTGCCAGCAGGGGGGGGGCAGGCGATCAGCCCCAGCATTTT. It is translated as CASRGGAGDQPQHF.

This sequence joins TRBV11-2 and TRBJ2-1; tentative D call: TRBD2 (6 bases). This CDR3 region has 17 residues. Germline assignment: CDR1 SGHAT and CDR2 FQNNGV. V was cut by 5 bases and J by 2 bases, with 19 bases left in between. CDR3 in amino acids: CASSPRLGAGTYNEQFF. In DNA, the CDR3 is TGTGCCAGCAGCCCGAGACTAGGGGCTGGGACCTACAATGAGCAGTTCTTC.